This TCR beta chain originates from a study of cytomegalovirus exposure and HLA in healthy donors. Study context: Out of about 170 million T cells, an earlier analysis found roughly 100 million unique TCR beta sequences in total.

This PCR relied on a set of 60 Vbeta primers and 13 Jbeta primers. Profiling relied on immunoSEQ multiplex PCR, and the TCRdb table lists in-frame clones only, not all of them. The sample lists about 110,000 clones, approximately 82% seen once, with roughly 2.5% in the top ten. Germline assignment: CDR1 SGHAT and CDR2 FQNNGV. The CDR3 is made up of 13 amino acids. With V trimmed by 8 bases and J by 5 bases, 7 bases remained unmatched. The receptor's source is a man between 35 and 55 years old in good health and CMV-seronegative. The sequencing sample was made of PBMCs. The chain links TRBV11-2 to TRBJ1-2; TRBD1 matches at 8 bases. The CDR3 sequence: CASGRTGLYGYTF. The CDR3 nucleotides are TGTGCCAGCGGCCGGACAGGGCTGTATGGCTACACCTTC.